This T cell receptor beta chain was obtained from a study of cytomegalovirus exposure and HLA in healthy donors. The study, taken as a whole, reports: Later analysis showed TCR association rates varying by HLA locus, highest for DRB1 and lowest for HLA-C. Using a false discovery rate of 0.05, a later analysis showed that roughly 16,000 TCR beta sequences were associated with HLA alleles.

Primers: 60 Vbeta forward and 13 Jbeta reverse. This table comes from immunoSEQ multiplex PCR, and its TCRdb copy is limited to in-frame clones, with some not included. The sample contains 150,000 to 200,000 clones, around 77% of which appear only once. About this clone itself: Its matching antigen is unknown.

The germline V gene has CDR1 MNHNS and CDR2 SASEGT. Trimming shortened V by 5 bases and J by 10 bases, and 14 bases separated the two germline ends. CDR3 length: 12 amino acids. Sequencing was carried out using PBMCs. The chain uses TRBV6-1 and TRBJ1-1, with D possibly TRBD1 on 6 matching bases. This TCR came from a young man in good health and CMV-seropositive. Written as DNA, the CDR3 is TGTGCCAGCAGTCCACGGGGGGCTGTAGCTTTCTTT. This sequence encodes CASSPRGAVAFF.